A selection of T cell receptor beta chains follows, all from one sample in a study of T cells in Graves' hyperthyroidism and ophthalmopathy. TCRdb re-analysed the multiplex PCR reads in MiXCR, keeping a single row per CDR3 protein. Of a few hundred thousand distinct CDR3 sequences listed, approximately 15% are singletons. Material for sequencing was blood. The receptors stem from a woman in her thirties with Graves' hyperthyroidism that later progressed to Graves' ophthalmopathy. Each CDR3 is given with its conserved first and last residue. The order of the fields is J gene, V gene, D gene, CDR3 length, clone size, CDR3 protein, CDR3 DNA. The D gene is left open where the match is weak. The listing skips clone size in some rows; elsewhere it reads once, few, many or a size class.

J: TRBJ2-1; V: TRBV19; D: NA; length: 13; size: few; CDR3: CASNTGLNNEQFF; DNA: TGTGCCAGTAATACGGGCTTAAACAATGAGCAGTTCTTC
J: TRBJ1-2; V: TRBV9; D: NA; length: 17; size: NA; CDR3: CASSVGDNRGTNYGYTF; DNA: TGTGCCAGCAGCGTAGGGGACAACAGAGGGACCAACTATGGCTACACCTTC
J: TRBJ1-2; V: TRBV28; D: NA; length: 15; size: many; CDR3: CASSLSPREVDGYTF; DNA: TGTGCCAGCAGCTTATCCCCCAGGGAGGTGGATGGCTACACCTTC
J: TRBJ2-3; V: TRBV7-2; D: NA; length: 15; size: NA; CDR3: CASRPPGGLTDTQYF; DNA: TGTGCCAGCAGACCACCGGGCGGCCTCACAGATACGCAGTATTTT
J: TRBJ2-5; V: TRBV30; D: NA; length: 13; size: NA; CDR3: CAWRSGHRGAQYF; DNA: TGTGCCTGGAGGTCTGGACACCGAGGGGCCCAGTACTTC
J: TRBJ2-3; V: TRBV5-1; D: TRBD2; length: 14; size: many; CDR3: CASSAQREIDTQYF; DNA: TGCGCCAGCAGCGCCCAGCGGGAGATAGATACGCAGTATTTT
J: TRBJ1-2; V: TRBV6-5; D: NA; length: 15; size: many; CDR3: CASSYTTGFDYGYTF; DNA: TGTGCCAGCAGTTACACTACAGGGTTCGACTATGGCTACACCTTC
J: TRBJ1-1; V: TRBV6-1; D: NA; length: 12; size: once; CDR3: CASSPGRREAFF; DNA: TGTGCCAGCAGTCCGGGACGACGGGAAGCTTTCTTT
J: TRBJ1-5; V: TRBV29-1; D: TRBD1; length: 14; size: many; CDR3: CSVRTGGSNQPQHF; DNA: TGCAGCGTCCGGACAGGGGGCAGCAATCAGCCCCAGCATTTT
J: TRBJ2-3; V: TRBV6-1; D: TRBD1; length: 17; size: many; CDR3: CASTPGWDRADADTQYF; DNA: TGTGCCAGCACCCCGGGGTGGGACAGGGCTGACGCAGATACGCAGTATTTT
J: TRBJ1-1; V: TRBV12-3/TRBV12-4; D: NA; length: 11; size: many; CDR3: CASRTGVEAFF; DNA: TGTGCCAGCAGAACTGGGGTTGAAGCTTTCTTT
J: TRBJ2-1; V: TRBV27; D: NA; length: 16; size: few; CDR3: CASSSPGFQGYNEQFF; DNA: TGTGCCAGCAGTTCTCCGGGTTTCCAAGGCTACAATGAGCAGTTCTTC
J: TRBJ2-5; V: TRBV7-7; D: NA; length: 15; size: many; CDR3: CASSLFGSGFETQYF; DNA: TGTGCTAGCAGCTTGTTTGGGTCGGGGTTTGAGACCCAGTACTTC
J: TRBJ2-1; V: TRBV12-3/TRBV12-4; D: TRBD2; length: 16; size: NA; CDR3: CASSLVSGSWYNEQFF; DNA: TGTGCCAGCAGTTTGGTGAGCGGGAGTTGGTACAATGAGCAGTTCTTC
J: TRBJ1-2; V: TRBV10-3; D: NA; length: 16; size: many; CDR3: CAISEPAGRVTDGYTF; DNA: TGTGCCATCAGTGAGCCGGCAGGTAGGGTTACGGATGGCTACACCTTC
J: TRBJ1-2; V: TRBV14; D: NA; length: 15; size: many; CDR3: CASSPHHIPSSGYTF; DNA: TGTGCCAGCAGCCCCCATCACATACCCTCGAGTGGCTACACCTTC
J: TRBJ2-4; V: TRBV11-3; D: TRBD2; length: 15; size: few; CDR3: CASSLDSGLGRKGYF; DNA: TGTGCCAGCAGCTTAGATTCAGGACTAGGAAGGAAAGGGTACTTC
J: TRBJ1-5; V: TRBV6-1; D: NA; length: 14; size: NA; CDR3: CASSRQSSGQPQHF; DNA: TGTGCCAGCAGTCGGCAGAGTAGCGGCCAGCCCCAGCATTTT
J: TRBJ2-7; V: TRBV29-1; D: NA; length: 11; size: NA; CDR3: CSVDLGIGQYF; DNA: TGCAGCGTTGATTTAGGTATAGGGCAGTACTTC
J: TRBJ1-3; V: TRBV29-1; D: TRBD1; length: 13; size: many; CDR3: CSAAGGSGNTIYF; DNA: TGCAGCGCAGCAGGGGGGTCTGGAAACACCATATATTTT
J: TRBJ1-1; V: TRBV10-3; D: NA; length: 13; size: many; CDR3: CAISGKGFTEAFF; DNA: TGTGCCATCAGTGGAAAGGGGTTCACTGAAGCTTTCTTT